The clone carrying this T cell receptor (beta chain) has only a few counts. Antigen: not known. The J segment lost 4 bases and the V segment lost 3 bases, leaving 6 bases of the junction unmatched. This CDR3 region has 15 residues. Germline V gene sequence: CDR1 MDHEN, CDR2 SYDVKM. This specimen comes from a study of glioma-infiltrating T cells. Study context: Samples included WHO grade II oligodendrogliomas or astrocytomas and initial-diagnosis grade IV glioblastomas. Presurgical dexamethasone in glioma patients lasted six or fewer days.

TCR alpha and beta CDR3 regions were amplified from RNA using iRepertoire nested multiplex PCR. TCRdb ran MiXCR on the multiplex PCR reads and lists one entry per CDR3 protein. The sample yields fewer than 500,000 distinct CDR3 sequences, 41% seen once. Study-wide results and limits: Tissue and blood shared very few CDR3 sequences.

The clonotype originates from a human donor with low-grade glioma or glioblastoma, undergoing nonglioma brain surgery, or in good health (not recorded which). The gene calls are TRBV28 and TRBJ2-7; TRBD2 agrees at 10 bases. Sequenced input: glioma tissue, nonneoplastic brain tissue, or PBMCs (not recorded which). The CDR3 is CASSFSSGSGYEQYF. The CDR3 nucleotides read TGTGCCAGCAGTTTTTCTAGCGGGAGTGGTTACGAGCAGTACTTC.